This T cell receptor beta chain was sequenced during a study of CD8 T cells in ankylosing spondylitis. Study-level results: Earlier reports found some motif variants in synovial fluid and blood in reactive arthritis. Matched ankylosing spondylitis synovial fluid reportedly contained a significantly enriched population of disease-linked clones. What seemed typical of ankylosing spondylitis blood was a TCR beta motif built from 7 or 8 highly homologous variants.

This clonotype showed up just once. Its matching antigen is unknown. Trimming took 3 bases from V and 0 from J, leaving 10 bases between them. Germline V gene lookup returns CDR1 SGDLS and CDR2 YYNGEE. The CDR3 contains 15 residues. Quantitative 5'-RACE was performed with molecular barcodes, and it yielded the TCR beta libraries. TCRdb ran MiXCR on the 5' RACE reads and lists one entry per CDR3 protein. The sample carries about 9,700 distinct CDR3 sequences, around 5.5% recorded once. This TCR derives from a female donor with ankylosing spondylitis or in good health (not recorded which). The chain carries TRBV9 and TRBJ2-4; D not certain. What was sequenced was blood, either unsorted or a sorted T cell fraction (not recorded which). CDR3 region: CASSASNTAKNIQYF. CDR3 nucleotide sequence: TGTGCCAGCAGCGCCTCAAACACAGCCAAAAACATTCAGTACTTC.